This TCR beta chain was documented in a study of blood T cell repertoires in COVID-19. Germline CDR1 is MNHEY and CDR2 is SVGAGI. The V end lost 8 bases, the J end lost 4 bases, and 9 bases lay between the germline ends. This CDR3 has 12 residues. Original analysis: Researchers report that nucleated cell counts were estimated from reference gene primer amplification. The protocol was immunoSEQ multiplex PCR, while the TCRdb copy is restricted to in-frame clones and leaves out a portion. D and trimming come from the DNA, and the V and J calls and clone size come from that table. The sample holds around 170,000 clones, roughly 80% seen once.

This receptor was identified in a man aged 25 to 45 with active or convalescent COVID-19. J is TRBJ2-1 and V is TRBV6-5; D perhaps matches TRBD1 (5 bases). Sequenced sample: peripheral blood. CDR3 DNA sequence: TGTGCCAGCTCTGGACAATACAATGAGCAGTTCTTC. It translates to CASSGQYNEQFF.